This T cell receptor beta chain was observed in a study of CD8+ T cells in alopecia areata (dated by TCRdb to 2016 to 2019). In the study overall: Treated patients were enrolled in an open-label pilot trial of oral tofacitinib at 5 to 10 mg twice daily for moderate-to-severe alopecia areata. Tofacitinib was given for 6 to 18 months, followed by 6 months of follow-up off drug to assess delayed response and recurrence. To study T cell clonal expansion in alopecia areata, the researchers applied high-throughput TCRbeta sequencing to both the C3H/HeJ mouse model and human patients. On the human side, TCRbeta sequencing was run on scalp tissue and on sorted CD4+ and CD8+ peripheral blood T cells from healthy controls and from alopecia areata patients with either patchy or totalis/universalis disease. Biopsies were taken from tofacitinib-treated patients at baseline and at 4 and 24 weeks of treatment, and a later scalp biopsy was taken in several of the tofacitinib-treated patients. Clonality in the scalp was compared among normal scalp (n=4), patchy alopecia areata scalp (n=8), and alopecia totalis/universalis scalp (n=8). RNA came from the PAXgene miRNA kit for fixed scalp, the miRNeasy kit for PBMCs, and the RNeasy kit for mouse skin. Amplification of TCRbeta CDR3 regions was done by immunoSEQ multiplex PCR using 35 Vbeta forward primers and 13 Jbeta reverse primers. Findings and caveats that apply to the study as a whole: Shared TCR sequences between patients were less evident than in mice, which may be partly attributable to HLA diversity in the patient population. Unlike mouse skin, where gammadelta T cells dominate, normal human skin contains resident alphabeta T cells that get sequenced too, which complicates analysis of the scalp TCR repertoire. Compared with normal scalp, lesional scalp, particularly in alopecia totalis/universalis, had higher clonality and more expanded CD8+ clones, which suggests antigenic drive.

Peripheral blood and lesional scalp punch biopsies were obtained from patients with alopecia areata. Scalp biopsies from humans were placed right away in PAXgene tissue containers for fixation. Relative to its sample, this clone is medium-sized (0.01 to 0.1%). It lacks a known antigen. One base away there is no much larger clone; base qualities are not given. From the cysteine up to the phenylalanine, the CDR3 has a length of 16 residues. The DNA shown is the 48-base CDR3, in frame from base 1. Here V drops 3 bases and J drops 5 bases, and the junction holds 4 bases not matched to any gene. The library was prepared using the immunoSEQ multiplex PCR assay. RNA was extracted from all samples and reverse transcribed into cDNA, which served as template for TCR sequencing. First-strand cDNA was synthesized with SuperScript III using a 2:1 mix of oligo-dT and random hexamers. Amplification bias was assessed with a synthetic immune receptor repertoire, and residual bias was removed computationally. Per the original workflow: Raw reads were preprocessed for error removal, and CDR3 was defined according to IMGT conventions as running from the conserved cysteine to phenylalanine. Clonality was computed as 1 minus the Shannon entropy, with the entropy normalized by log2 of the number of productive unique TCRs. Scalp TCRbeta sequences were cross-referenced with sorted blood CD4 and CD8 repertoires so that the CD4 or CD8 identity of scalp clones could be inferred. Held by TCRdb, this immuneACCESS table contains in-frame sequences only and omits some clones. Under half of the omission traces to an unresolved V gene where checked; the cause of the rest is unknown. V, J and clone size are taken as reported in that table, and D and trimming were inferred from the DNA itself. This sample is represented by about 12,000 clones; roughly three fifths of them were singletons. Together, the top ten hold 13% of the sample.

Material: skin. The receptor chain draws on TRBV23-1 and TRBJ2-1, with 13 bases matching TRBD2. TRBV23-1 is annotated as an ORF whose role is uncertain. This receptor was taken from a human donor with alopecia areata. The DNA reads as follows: TGCGCCAGCAGTCAGCCGGGACTAGCGGGACACAATGAGCAGTTCTTC. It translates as CASSQPGLAGHNEQFF.